This TCR beta chain stems from a study of T-cell reconstitution after alpha-beta-depleted transplantation in children. This clonotype was recorded at least ten times. V shed 0 bases and J 3 bases; nucleotides not matched to a gene: 10. Looked up from germline, CDR1 is DFQATT and CDR2 is SNEGSKA (reference sequence). This CDR3 comprises 17 residues. Unique molecular identifiers featured in how the TCRbeta library was prepared. TCRdb fed the PCR reads into MiXCR, producing one record per CDR3 protein. Counted here are over 400,000 distinct CDR3 sequences, roughly an eighth occurring once; the ten biggest clones make up around 6.1%.

Sequenced material: PBMCs from the stem cell graft donor, taken from the stem cell graft. The genes are TRBV20-1 and TRBJ2-3, with 9 nucleotides matching TRBD2. This sequence originates from a human donor who donated a stem cell graft to a child with combined immunodeficiency. CDR3 coding DNA: TGCAGTGCTAGAGATGTGTCTAGCGGGAAACAGACAGATACGCAGTATTTT. Amino acid sequence: CSARDVSSGKQTDTQYF.